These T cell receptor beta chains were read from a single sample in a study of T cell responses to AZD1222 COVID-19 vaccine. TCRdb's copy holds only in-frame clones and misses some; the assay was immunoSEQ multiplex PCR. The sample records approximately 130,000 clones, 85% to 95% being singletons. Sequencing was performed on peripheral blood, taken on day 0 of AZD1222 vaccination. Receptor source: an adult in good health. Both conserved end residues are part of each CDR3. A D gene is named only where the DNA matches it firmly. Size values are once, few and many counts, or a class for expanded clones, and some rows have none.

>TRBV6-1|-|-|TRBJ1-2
TGTGCCAGCAGTGAGCCGGAGTATGGCTACACCTTC
CASSEPEYGYTF
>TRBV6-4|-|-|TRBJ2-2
TGTGCCAGCAGCCAAACGAGAGGGGCCGGGGAGCTGTTTTTT
CASSQTRGAGELFF
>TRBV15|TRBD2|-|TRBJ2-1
TGTGCCACCAGCAGCTCGGTTAGCGGGGGGGACAATGAGCAGTTCTTC
CATSSSVSGGDNEQFF
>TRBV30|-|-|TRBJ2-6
TGTGCCTGGTTAATCTCTGGGGCCAACGTCCTGACTTTC
CAWLISGANVLTF
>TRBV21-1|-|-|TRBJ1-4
TGTGCCAGCAGCAAATGTGCGGCAGGGGGCTCGGTATATGAAAAACTGTTTTTT
CASSKCAAGGSVYEKLFF
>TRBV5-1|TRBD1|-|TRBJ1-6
TGCGCCAGCAGCGGGGGACAGCTCGGTTCACCCCTCCACTTT
CASSGGQLGSPLHF
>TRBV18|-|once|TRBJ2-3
TGTGCCAGCTCACCACCGGGCCCAGATACGCAGTATTTT
CASSPPGPDTQYF
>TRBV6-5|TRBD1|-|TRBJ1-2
TGTGCCAGCAATAGACAGGGTCAAGACTATGGCTACACCTTC
CASNRQGQDYGYTF
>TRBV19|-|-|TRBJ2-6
TGTGCCAGTAGTTCCCCCCGGGTAAGGGGCTGGGCCAACGTCCTGACTTTC
CASSSPRVRGWANVLTF
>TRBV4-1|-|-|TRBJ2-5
TGCGCCAGCAGCCAGAGGACAGATAGAGAGACCCAGTACTTC
CASSQRTDRETQYF
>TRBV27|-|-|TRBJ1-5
TGTGCCAGCAGTTTAATGTTCGGTGGGGGACAGCCCCAGCATTTT
CASSLMFGGGQPQHF
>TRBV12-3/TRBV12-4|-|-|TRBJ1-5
TGTGCCAGCAGTCCTGTATACAATCAGCCCCAGCATTTT
CASSPVYNQPQHF
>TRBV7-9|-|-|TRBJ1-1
TGTGCCAGCAGCTTATCAGGGTTTAACACTGAAGCTTTCTTT
CASSLSGFNTEAFF
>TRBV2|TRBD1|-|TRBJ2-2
TGTGCCAGCAGTCCACAGGGGGCTGACGGGGAGCTGTTTTTT
CASSPQGADGELFF
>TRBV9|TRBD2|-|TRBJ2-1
TGTGCCAGCAGCGCCCCGGGACTACGACGGAATGAGCAGTTCTTC
CASSAPGLRRNEQFF
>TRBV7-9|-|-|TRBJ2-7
TGTGCCAGCAGCTTAGCAGCAGGGAAGCTGTACGAGCAGTACTTC
CASSLAAGKLYEQYF
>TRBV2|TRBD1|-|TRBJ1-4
TGTGCCAGCAGTTCACAGGGGGTGCGGGAAAAACTGTTTTTT
CASSSQGVREKLFF
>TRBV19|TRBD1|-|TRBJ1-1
TGTGCCAGTAGCCCTATAGAGGGGACAGGAAGCTTCCCGAACACTGAAGCTTTCTTT
CASSPIEGTGSFPNTEAFF
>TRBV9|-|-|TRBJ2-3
TGTGCCAGCAGCGACGTGGACAGTCTTGGGCAGTATTTT
CASSDVDSLGQYF
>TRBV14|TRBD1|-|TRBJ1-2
TGTGCCAGCAGCGCCCAGGGGGTTAGCTATGGCTACACCTTC
CASSAQGVSYGYTF
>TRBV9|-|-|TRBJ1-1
TGTGCCAGCACCCCCCCGAGGAGCACTGAAGCTTTCTTT
CASTPPRSTEAFF
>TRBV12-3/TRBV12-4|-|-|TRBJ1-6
TGTGCCAGCACGGACAGCTATAATTCACCCCTCCACTTT
CASTDSYNSPLHF
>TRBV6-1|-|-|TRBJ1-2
TGTGCCAGCAGTGACCCCCCCGGTCTGTATGGCTACACCTTC
CASSDPPGLYGYTF
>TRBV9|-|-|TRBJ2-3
TGTGCCAGCAGCGTAGGGGCGGCGACAGCAGATACGCAGTATTTT
CASSVGAATADTQYF